This passage covers 23 T cell receptor beta chains from one sample sequenced in a study of blood T cell repertoires in COVID-19. Sequenced by immunoSEQ multiplex PCR; TCRdb stores in-frame clones only, minus some. Counted here are 50,000 or so clones, about nine tenths occurring once; the ten biggest clones make up 3.9%. The material sequenced was peripheral blood. These TCRs come from a human donor in a cohort sampled during active COVID-19.

The V and J genes are TRBV24-1 and TRBJ1-3; possibly TRBD1 for D (6 bases). The V end was cut by 3 bases, the J end by 0 bases, with 8 bases between. CDR1 is KGHDR, CDR2 SFDVKD, per germline. This CDR3 contains 15 residues. Written as DNA, the CDR3 is TGTGCCACCAGTGATAACAGGGCCTCTGGAAACACCATATATTTT. Translating it yields CATSDNRASGNTIYF.

CDR3 residues: CASSGQTSGTVGELFF. CDR3 nucleotides: TGCGCCAGCAGTGGTCAAACTAGCGGGACGGTCGGGGAGCTGTTTTTT. The rearrangement links TRBV10-1 to TRBJ2-2, with TRBD2 identical over 10 bases. V trimming: 4 bases; J trimming: 7 bases; junction bases outside the gene matches: 9. There are 16 residues in the CDR3. From germline, CDR1 is WNHNN and CDR2 SYGVQD (reference sequence).

This clone showed up just once. The V call is TRBV20-1, the J call TRBJ2-7; D perhaps matches TRBD2 (6 bases). Germline values: CDR1 DFQATT, CDR2 SNEGSKA (reference sequence). V gave up 3 bases and J gave up 1 base, with 10 bases separating them. This CDR3 region has 13 residues. The CDR3 DNA is TGCAGTGCTAGTAGTAGCGGATCCTACGAGCAGTACTTC. Amino acids: CSASSSGSYEQYF.

V usage is TRBV11-3 and J usage is TRBJ2-7; D possibly matches TRBD1 or TRBD2 (5 bases each). The V end lost 5 bases, the J end lost 0 bases, and 20 bases lay between the germline ends. The CDR3 contains 17 residues. Per the germline V gene, CDR1 is SGHNT and CDR2 is YENEEA. The DNA for the CDR3 is TGTGCCAGCAGCCTAGGGGATGGACGGAGGAGCTCCTACGAGCAGTACTTC. It specifies CASSLGDGRRSSYEQYF.

The rearrangement joins TRBV5-1 to TRBJ2-1; possible D gene TRBD1, 6 bases. The CDR3 totals 14 residues. Trimming removed 0 bases from V and 8 bases from J, with 12 bases in between. Looked up from germline, CDR1 is SGHRS and CDR2 is YFSETQ. The CDR3: CASSLVTRGDEQFF. The CDR3 region has the DNA TGCGCCAGCAGCTTGGTCACCAGGGGCGATGAGCAGTTCTTC.

The CDR3 is CASSYTGNQPQHF. The DNA of the CDR3 is TGTGCCAGCAGTTATACGGGCAATCAGCCCCAGCATTTT. The chain uses TRBV6-5 and TRBJ1-5; no firm D call. The V end lost 3 bases, the J end lost 2 bases, and 5 bases lay between the germline ends. The V gene's germline CDR1 is MNHEY and CDR2 SVGAGI. This CDR3 comprises 13 residues.

The CDR3 DNA reads as TGTGCCAGCAGCGTAGCAGGGTTTGGGGCCAACGTCCTGACTTTC. Its translation is CASSVAGFGANVLTF. The chain carries TRBV9 and TRBJ2-6; weak D call: TRBD1 (5 bases). Trimming removed 0 bases at V and 3 bases at J, with 7 bases between. Germline CDR1 reads SGDLS; CDR2 reads YYNGEE. This CDR3 has 15 residues.

The chain links TRBV12-5 to TRBJ2-7, with D hard to call. CDR1 and CDR2 (germline): LGHNT, FRNRAP. With 3 bases removed from V and 2 bases from J, the gap between germline ends came to 8 bases. The CDR3 loop spans 13 amino acids. CDR3 nucleotide sequence: TGTGCTAGTGGTTTCTCCGTCGCCTACGAGCAGTACTTC. This codes for CASGFSVAYEQYF.

This sequence joins TRBV28 and TRBJ2-5; D is perhaps TRBD2 (6 bases). The length of the CDR3 is 16 residues. Germline assignment: CDR1 MDHEN and CDR2 SYDVKM. The germline V and J ends were trimmed by 2 bases and 5 bases, with 18 bases remaining between them. CDR3 region: CASSLPRDSWGETQYF. For the CDR3, the DNA is TGTGCCAGCAGTTTACCTCGGGACTCATGGGGCGAGACCCAGTACTTC.

This clone was seen once. The chain has TRBV5-1 and TRBJ2-1, with a possible D match to TRBD1 (7 bases). This CDR3 spans 15 amino acids. In germline, CDR1 is SGHRS, CDR2 YFSETQ. Trimming pared 4 bases from V and 2 bases from J, leaving 13 bases between. The CDR3 is CASSAGGNPYNEQFF. The CDR3 DNA follows: TGCGCCAGCAGCGCAGGGGGGAACCCCTACAATGAGCAGTTCTTC.

This clone has a single count. The rearrangement uses TRBV5-4 and TRBJ1-1; 7 bases are shared with TRBD1. CDR3 length: 16 residues. The V and J ends lost 2 bases and 1 base, in that order; junction bases with no gene match: 8. In germline, CDR1 is SGHNT, CDR2 YYREEE (reference sequence). DNA of the CDR3: TGTGCCAGCAGCTTCATCTTCTGGGACAGGAACACTGAAGCTTTCTTT. Protein sequence: CASSFIFWDRNTEAFF.

V is TRBV6-5 and J is TRBJ2-1; D unclear. Germline V gene lookup returns CDR1 MNHEY and CDR2 SVGAGI. The length of the CDR3 is 14 residues. Trimming shortened V by 0 bases and J by 6 bases, and 9 bases separated the two germline ends. The CDR3: CASSYSRGSNEQFF. In nucleotides, the CDR3 is TGTGCCAGCAGTTACTCGAGAGGATCCAATGAGCAGTTCTTC.

The chain joins TRBV7-9 to TRBJ1-2, with 7 bases identical to TRBD1. From germline, CDR1 is SEHNR and CDR2 FQNEAQ (reference sequence). CDR3 length equals 15 residues. The V and J ends lost 1 base and 4 bases, in that order; junction bases with no gene match: 6. The DNA for the CDR3 is TGTGCCAGCAGCTTAGGCCCAGGGGGATCCTATGGCTACACCTTC. Encoded protein: CASSLGPGGSYGYTF.

This chain uses TRBV5-1 with TRBJ2-3; 9 bases are a match to TRBD1. J gave up 2 bases and V 4 bases, and 8 bases lay outside the gene matches. Germline CDR1 reads SGHRS; CDR2 reads YFSETQ. CDR3 length: 16 residues. The DNA of the CDR3 is TGCGCCAGCAGCGCCCCGGGGACAGGGCACACAGATACGCAGTATTTT. Residues: CASSAPGTGHTDTQYF.

This clone has only a few counts. The chain is built from TRBV6-6 and TRBJ2-2; D perhaps matches TRBD2 (6 bases). Germline V gives CDR1 MNHNY, CDR2 SVGAGI (reference sequence). With 5 bases removed from V and 6 bases from J, the gap between germline ends came to 10 bases. The CDR3 is 13 amino acids. In DNA, the CDR3 is TGTGCCAGCAGTCCCCGGGAGCCCGGGGAGCTGTTTTTT. Protein: CASSPREPGELFF.

The chain joins TRBV28 to TRBJ2-5; D is uncertain. The CDR3 extends over 14 amino acids. CDR1 is MDHEN, CDR2 SYDVKM, per germline. The V and J ends lost 2 bases and 10 bases respectively, with 17 bases between them. Here the CDR3 DNA reads TGTGCCAGCAGTTTAAACGTTGGGTTTAGAGGCCAGTACTTC. This sequence encodes CASSLNVGFRGQYF.

The chain uses TRBV6-5 and TRBJ2-7; D gene unclear. The CDR3 is made up of 15 amino acids. Germline CDR1 reads MNHEY; CDR2 reads SVGAGI. Between the trimmed V and J ends, which lost 8 bases and 4 bases, there was a span of 21 bases. CDR3 DNA: TGTGCCAGCGGTCCCTCGACTTCTAACCCATACGAGCAGTACGTC. Residues: CASGPSTSNPYEQYV.

The chain uses TRBV4-1 and TRBJ1-4, with 8 bases aligning to TRBD1. This CDR3 is built from 19 residues. Looked up from germline, CDR1 is MGHRA and CDR2 is YSYEKL. Trimming at V came to 0 bases and at J to 0 bases, leaving 9 bases not matched to a gene. The CDR3 nucleotides are TGCGCCAGCAGCCAAGACGACAGGGGACTCGAGGCAACTAATGAAAAACTGTTTTTT. The encoded protein is CASSQDDRGLEATNEKLFF.

This chain uses TRBV24-1 with TRBJ1-2, with 11 positions matching TRBD1. Germline V gene data show CDR1 as KGHDR and CDR2 as SFDVKD. This CDR3 contains 16 residues. V dropped 4 bases and J dropped 8; count of bases not matched to a gene: 11. CDR3 nucleotides: TGTGCCACCAGTGACGCCCCCGGGACAGGGGGAGAGGGCTACACCTTC. Translated: CATSDAPGTGGEGYTF.

The chain combines TRBV3-1 (or the pseudogene TRBV3-2) with TRBJ2-2; D is ambiguous. This CDR3 spans 15 amino acids. With 4 bases removed from V and 2 bases from J, the gap between germline ends came to 11 bases. Germline CDR1 reads LGHDT; CDR2 reads YNNKEL (reference sequence). The DNA for the CDR3 is TGTGCCAGCAGCCCTTCAATTAGTAACACCGGGGAGCTGTTTTTT. Protein: CASSPSISNTGELFF.

J is TRBJ2-7 and V is TRBV6-6, with TRBD1 identical over 8 bases. CDR1 MNHNY and CDR2 SVGAGI come from the germline V gene (reference sequence). CDR3 length: 16 residues. With 6 bases clipped from V and 4 bases from J, the junction kept 14 bases outside the gene matches. The CDR3 coding sequence is TGTGCCAGCAGAAACCGGGCTGGACAGGGCCCGTACGAGCAGTACTTC. Translating gives CASRNRAGQGPYEQYF.

This chain uses TRBV20-1 with TRBJ2-7; possible D gene TRBD2, 5 bases. The CDR3 is made up of 12 amino acids. The germline V gene encodes CDR1 DFQATT and CDR2 SNEGSKA (reference sequence). The V and J ends lost 3 bases and 0 bases respectively, with 6 bases between them. Here the CDR3 reads CSASGSSYEQYV. DNA of the CDR3: TGCAGTGCTAGTGGGAGCTCCTACGAGCAGTACGTC.

This rearrangement joins TRBV23-1 to TRBJ2-5, with D maybe TRBD1 (5 bases). TRBV23-1 is annotated as an ORF whose role is uncertain. Trimming removed 7 bases at V and 4 bases at J, with 16 bases between. The CDR3 is 14 amino acids. The CDR3 protein is CASTLVWGLETQYF. The CDR3 DNA follows: TGCGCCAGCACCCTGGTCTGGGGCTTAGAGACCCAGTACTTC.